The 29 T cell receptor beta chains below all came from one sample that was sequenced in a study of blood T cell repertoires in COVID-19. Some clones are missing from TCRdb's copy, which holds only in-frame ones; the method was immunoSEQ multiplex PCR. The sample carries around 84,000 clones, 80% to 90% recorded once. The sample consisted of peripheral blood. These receptors originate from an elderly man with active or convalescent COVID-19.

This sequence joins TRBV7-9 and TRBJ2-1, with 13 bases matching TRBD2. The CDR3 loop spans 16 amino acids. The junction had 7 bases not matched to a gene; V was cut back by 5 bases and J by 6 bases. The germline gives CDR1 SEHNR, CDR2 FQNEAQ (reference sequence). The CDR3 DNA is TGTGCCAGCAGCCCCCCGGGACTAGCGGGATTCAATGAGCAGTTCTTC. Its translation: CASSPPGLAGFNEQFF.

V gene TRBV6-5 combines with J gene TRBJ2-7; TRBD2 agrees at 11 bases. The germline V gene encodes CDR1 MNHEY and CDR2 SVGAGI. The trim removed 5 bases at V and 9 bases at J, leaving 12 bases unmatched. The CDR3 is 15 amino acids. In nucleotides, the CDR3 is TGTGCCAGCAGTCCTGGGACTAGCGGTGTACGGGGGCAGTACTTC. Translated: CASSPGTSGVRGQYF.

This clone was found a few times. The chain has TRBV10-3 and TRBJ1-2; D unclear. Germline lookup yields CDR1 ENHRY and CDR2 SYGVKD. V was cut by 0 bases and J by 4 bases, with 21 bases left in between. This CDR3 comprises 18 residues. DNA of the CDR3: TGTGCCATCAGTGAGTCTGGAGGCCGAGCCTCCCGACCCTATGGCTACACCTTC. Protein product: CAISESGGRASRPYGYTF.

This chain connects TRBV5-1 to TRBJ2-5, with 13 bases matching TRBD2. V dropped 4 bases and J dropped 3; count of bases not matched to a gene: 6. This CDR3 spans 16 amino acids. Germline CDR1 SGHRS, CDR2 YFSETQ. The CDR3 DNA reads TGCGCCAGCAGCCCAACCGGGACTAGCGGGGAAGAGACCCAGTACTTC. Translation gives CASSPTGTSGEETQYF.

The chain carries TRBV18 and TRBJ1-5, with D possibly being TRBD1 (6 bases). The CDR3 extends over 15 amino acids. Germline V CDR1 and CDR2: KGHSH, LQKENI. The V end lost 2 bases, the J end lost 3 bases, and 11 bases lay between the germline ends. Here the CDR3 reads CASSPGGANNQPQHF. The CDR3 DNA reads TGTGCCAGCTCACCAGGGGGGGCCAACAATCAGCCCCAGCATTTT.

V gene TRBV27 combines with J gene TRBJ1-5; D is uncertain. Germline CDR1 and CDR2: MNHEY and SMNVEV (reference sequence). The CDR3 has 12 residues. Trimming took 9 bases from V and 6 from J, leaving 12 bases between them. The CDR3 loop is CASAGLGQPQHF. CDR3 in DNA: TGTGCCAGTGCGGGTCTCGGTCAGCCCCAGCATTTT.

The chain uses TRBV30 and TRBJ1-6; D gene ambiguous. This CDR3 region has 14 residues. CDR1 is GTSNPN, CDR2 SVGIG, per germline (reference sequence). Trimming took 2 bases from V and 10 from J, leaving 15 bases between them. DNA of the CDR3: TGTGCCTGGAGTCCTGGAGGGTTGAGGTCACCCCTCCACTTT. Protein product: CAWSPGGLRSPLHF.

The chain couples TRBV10-3 to TRBJ2-2, with D hard to call. V was clipped by 4 bases and J by 2 bases, with 2 bases between them. Looked up from germline, CDR1 is ENHRY and CDR2 is SYGVKD. The CDR3 is 12 residues long. The CDR3 DNA reads as TGTGCCATCAGTGCTAACACCGGGGAGCTGTTTTTT. Translating gives CAISANTGELFF.

The gene calls are TRBV3-1 (or the pseudogene TRBV3-2) and TRBJ1-2, with TRBD1 identical over 7 bases. The CDR3 spans 14 residues. In germline, CDR1 is LGHDT, CDR2 YNNKEL (reference sequence). V was clipped by 4 bases and J by 5 bases; unmatched bases: 7. CDR3 sequence reads: CASSRGGQTYGYTF. The DNA of the CDR3 is TGTGCCAGCAGCCGAGGGGGACAGACTTATGGCTACACCTTC.

V usage is TRBV7-6 and J usage is TRBJ2-5; possibly TRBD2 for D (7 bases). The CDR3 has 14 amino acids. Germline lookup yields CDR1 SGHVS and CDR2 FNYEAQ. The V end was cut by 2 bases, the J end by 5 bases, with 12 bases between. This CDR3 reads CASSLRGGSETQYF. CDR3 nucleotide sequence: TGTGCCAGCAGCTTAAGGGGGGGGTCTGAGACCCAGTACTTC.

A few counts support this clone. The chain carries TRBV28 and TRBJ2-1; weak D call: TRBD2 (5 bases). Germline CDR1 MDHEN, CDR2 SYDVKM. The V and J ends lost 6 bases and 4 bases respectively, with 22 bases between them. The CDR3 consists of 17 residues. The CDR3 protein is CASRTLYTGIVYNEQFF. The CDR3 nucleotides are TGTGCCAGCAGAACCCTTTATACGGGAATCGTTTACAATGAGCAGTTCTTC.

V gene TRBV3-1 (or the pseudogene TRBV3-2) combines with J gene TRBJ2-3, with 9 positions matching TRBD2. V trimming: 3 bases; J trimming: 6 bases; junction bases outside the gene matches: 4. CDR3 size: 14 residues. The germline V gene has CDR1 LGHDT and CDR2 YNNKEL (reference sequence). CDR3 residues: CASSQGLAGDTQYF. Written as DNA, the CDR3 is TGTGCCAGCAGCCAGGGCCTAGCGGGGGATACGCAGTATTTT.

This clone was picked up many times. This rearrangement joins TRBV7-3 to TRBJ1-3; D gene uncertain. Per the germline V gene, CDR1 is SGHTA and CDR2 is FQGTGA. Trimming stripped 6 bases from V and 4 bases from J, with 13 bases between. This CDR3 is built from 14 residues. CDR3 amino acids: CASSPLGRGNTIYF. CDR3 coding DNA: TGTGCCAGCAGTCCCCTGGGCAGGGGAAACACCATATATTTT. The full variable domain, completed using reference TRBV7-3 and TRBJ1-3, is GAGVSQTPSNKVTEKGKYVELRCDPISGHTALYWYRQSLGQGPEFLIYFQGTGAADDSGLPNDRFFAVRPEGSVSTLKIQRTERGDSAVYLCASSPLGRGNTIYFGEGSWLTVV.

The J gene is TRBJ1-1, the V gene TRBV3-1 (or the pseudogene TRBV3-2); 9 bases are a match to TRBD1. The CDR3 is made up of 15 amino acids. The V segment lost 3 bases and the J segment 5 bases; nucleotides outside the gene matches: 7. Germline assignment: CDR1 LGHDT and CDR2 YNNKEL (reference sequence). Here the CDR3 reads CASSQVDRGGTEAFF. The CDR3, as DNA: TGTGCCAGCAGCCAGGTAGACAGGGGGGGAACTGAAGCTTTCTTT.

V gene TRBV7-3 combines with J gene TRBJ1-2; 10 bases line up with TRBD1. This CDR3 has 14 residues. Germline lookup yields CDR1 SGHTA and CDR2 FQGTGA. Trimming cost V 5 bases and J 5 bases; bases outside gene matches: 5. CDR3 protein: CASSPDRGSYGYTF. CDR3 nucleotides: TGTGCCAGCAGCCCGGACAGGGGGTCTTATGGCTACACCTTC.

The V gene is TRBV5-4, the J gene TRBJ1-2; D perhaps matches TRBD1 (5 bases). Germline loops: CDR1 SGHNT, CDR2 YYREEE (reference sequence). Trimming cost V 0 bases and J 8 bases, with 17 bases left between them. This CDR3 region has 15 residues. The CDR3 here is CASSLDPQGLGGYTF. In nucleotides, the CDR3 is TGTGCCAGCAGCTTGGACCCCCAGGGATTAGGAGGCTACACCTTC.

V gene TRBV19 combines with J gene TRBJ2-7; D may be TRBD1 (5 bases). This CDR3 comprises 14 residues. Deletions cut 2 bases from V and 0 bases from J, with 8 bases between. The germline V gene encodes CDR1 LNHDA and CDR2 SQIVND (reference sequence). CDR3 in DNA: TGTGCCAGTAGTATAACAGGTTCCTCCTACGAGCAGTACTTC. This sequence encodes CASSITGSSYEQYF.

The genes are TRBV6-5 and TRBJ1-1; the match to TRBD1 covers 8 bases. The V gene's germline CDR1 is MNHEY and CDR2 SVGAGI. Losses at the gene ends were 6 bases for V and 2 bases for J; bases not matched to a gene: 8. This CDR3 comprises 15 residues. CDR3 amino acids: CASSLNGQGNTEAFF. The DNA for the CDR3 is TGTGCCAGCAGCCTTAATGGACAGGGAAACACTGAAGCTTTCTTT.

The gene calls are TRBV7-2 and TRBJ2-1; 7 bases line up with TRBD2. This CDR3 region has 16 residues. Germline V gives CDR1 SGHTA, CDR2 FQGNSA. Trimming cost V 5 bases and J 7 bases; bases outside gene matches: 14. CDR3 in amino acids: CASSLEQGRAGNEQFF. The DNA of the CDR3 is TGTGCCAGCAGCCTAGAGCAAGGGAGGGCTGGGAATGAGCAGTTCTTC.

The V and J genes are TRBV18 and TRBJ1-5, with 7 bases matching TRBD1. With V trimmed by 0 bases and J by 7 bases, 9 bases remained unmatched. The CDR3 totals 16 residues. The germline CDR1 and CDR2 sequences are KGHSH and LQKENI. The CDR3 spells CASSPPGRGIGQPQHF. CDR3 sequence (DNA): TGTGCCAGCTCACCACCGGGCAGGGGGATTGGCCAGCCCCAGCATTTT.

The chain employs TRBV6-5 and TRBJ1-1, with 10 bases lining up with TRBD1. Germline loops: CDR1 MNHEY, CDR2 SVGAGI. This CDR3 region has 14 residues. V lost 11 bases to trimming and J lost 3 bases; unmatched junction nucleotides: 9. The DNA of the CDR3 is TGTGCCGGACAGGGGGTCCTCGGGGACACTGAAGCTTTCTTT. Translating it yields CAGQGVLGDTEAFF.

This clone was counted a few times. This chain links TRBV5-1 with TRBJ2-1; TRBD2 aligns across 8 bases. CDR1 and CDR2 (germline): SGHRS, YFSETQ. The CDR3 is 14 amino acids. Trimming removed 6 bases from V and 0 bases from J; junction bases left unmatched: 2. The CDR3 DNA reads TGCGCCAGCACCGGGACTAGCTCCTACAATGAGCAGTTCTTC. It codes for CASTGTSSYNEQFF.

V usage is TRBV5-1 and J usage is TRBJ2-7; TRBD1 aligns across 7 bases. The J segment lost 5 bases and the V segment lost 4 bases, leaving 6 bases of the junction unmatched. The CDR3 length is 13 residues. Per the germline V gene, CDR1 is SGHRS and CDR2 is YFSETQ. The CDR3 loop is CASSLGQMNEQYF. Written as DNA, the CDR3 is TGCGCCAGCAGCCTGGGACAGATGAACGAGCAGTACTTC.

Concerning this clone itself: Germline and junction disagree at one end, which may indicate a read error. The CDR3 bases are TGTGCTAGCAGCAAGGGACTAGCGGGAGGTCGGGAGACCCAGTACTTC. Protein product: CASSKGLAGGRETQYF. The rearrangement joins TRBV7-7 to TRBJ2-5, with 15 nucleotides matching TRBD2. CDR1 and CDR2 from the germline V gene are SSHAT and FNYEAQ (reference sequence). This CDR3 spans 16 amino acids.

The gene calls are TRBV19 and TRBJ2-5; TRBD2 agrees at 8 bases. CDR1 and CDR2 from the germline V gene are LNHDA and SQIVND (reference sequence). The CDR3 runs 13 residues. J gave up 4 bases and V 3 bases, and 1 base lay outside the gene matches. For the CDR3, the DNA is TGTGCCAGTAGTATGGGACTAGGAGAGACCCAGTACTTC. This codes for CASSMGLGETQYF.

This clone was observed once. The rearrangement joins TRBV30 to TRBJ2-5, with 11 bases identical to TRBD1. Unmatched junction bases numbered 2, after V lost 1 base and J lost 4 bases. Germline V gene sequence: CDR1 GTSNPN, CDR2 SVGIG (reference sequence). The CDR3 spans 14 residues. CDR3 in DNA: TGTGCCTGGAGTGGGACAGGGGGCAGAGAGACCCAGTACTTC. Its protein is CAWSGTGGRETQYF.

The chain couples TRBV25-1 to TRBJ1-4; perhaps TRBD1 as D (5 bases). Trimming removed 1 base from V and 5 bases from J, with 11 bases in between. The germline CDR1 and CDR2 sequences are MGHDK and SYGVNS. This CDR3 has 15 residues. The CDR3 coding sequence is TGTGCCAGCAGTGAATCAGGAGGGGTGAATGAAAAACTGTTTTTT. This gives the protein CASSESGGVNEKLFF.

This clone was recorded only once. The rearrangement uses TRBV29-1 and TRBJ2-5; 8 positions agree with TRBD1. J lost 2 bases, V lost 6 bases, and 11 bases had no gene match. From germline, CDR1 is SQVTM and CDR2 ANQGSEA. This CDR3 is 15 amino acids long. The CDR3 DNA follows: TGCAGCGTAGCTCGGGCAGGGGGCATGCAAGAGACCCAGTACTTC. Translation gives CSVARAGGMQETQYF.

The rearrangement uses TRBV30 and TRBJ1-2; a possible D gene is TRBD1 (5 bases). Trimming took 0 bases from V and 3 from J, leaving 20 bases between them. Germline-derived CDR1 and CDR2 are GTSNPN and SVGIG (reference sequence). The length of the CDR3 is 17 residues. The CDR3 DNA reads TGTGCCTGGAGTGTAGGGGCCAGTCCCGCACCCGACTATGGCTACACCTTC. Its translation is CAWSVGASPAPDYGYTF.